Below are 21 T cell receptor beta chains sequenced from a single sample in a study of T-cell reconstitution after alpha-beta-depleted transplantation in children. It was with unique molecular identifiers that the TCRbeta library was prepared. MiXCR, applied by TCRdb to the PCR reads, yields one record per CDR3 protein. This sample has hundreds of thousands of distinct CDR3 sequences, with 32% found just once. This sample comprised PBMCs from the stem cell graft donor, obtained from the stem cell graft. These TCRs come from a human donor who donated a stem cell graft to a child with aplastic anemia.

The genes are TRBV27 and TRBJ2-5; TRBD1 matches at 9 bases. CDR1 and CDR2 from the germline V gene are MNHEY and SMNVEV (reference sequence). The CDR3 runs to 15 residues. The V and J ends lost 6 bases and 0 bases, in that order; junction bases with no gene match: 5. CDR3 sequence (DNA): TGTGCCAGCAGCCCAGGGACAGGGCACCAAGAGACCCAGTACTTC. Encoded protein: CASSPGTGHQETQYF.

This clonotype was found once. The J gene is TRBJ1-1, the V gene TRBV20-1, with D hard to call. The CDR3 contains 14 residues. The germline CDR1 and CDR2 sequences are DFQATT and SNEGSKA (reference sequence). Trimming took 0 bases from V and 11 from J, leaving 19 bases between them. The CDR3 region is CSARDSPSRLYAFF. The CDR3, as DNA: TGCAGTGCTAGAGATAGCCCCTCCCGTCTGTATGCTTTCTTT.

The rearrangement links TRBV4-1 to TRBJ2-1, with TRBD2 matching 10 bases. CDR1 and CDR2 (germline): MGHRA, YSYEKL. J was trimmed by 7 bases and V by 0 bases; bases with no gene match: 6. The CDR3 is made up of 16 amino acids. The CDR3 DNA is TGCGCCAGCAGCCAAGATATAGCGGGGGGATTTAATGAGCAGTTCTTC. Residues: CASSQDIAGGFNEQFF.

V is TRBV7-2 and J is TRBJ2-5; the D is unclear. Trimming cost V 3 bases and J 2 bases, with 10 bases left between them. The CDR3 is 14 residues long. Germline V lookup: CDR1 SGHTA, CDR2 FQGNSA. CDR3 sequence: CASSLGGKQETQYF. Written as DNA, the CDR3 is TGTGCCAGCAGCTTGGGCGGTAAACAAGAGACCCAGTACTTC.

The chain recombines TRBV11-2 with TRBJ2-3, with D perhaps TRBD2 (6 bases). V was clipped by 2 bases and J by 3 bases, with 12 bases between them. Germline V gene lookup returns CDR1 SGHAT and CDR2 FQNNGV. This CDR3 spans 15 amino acids. CDR3 residues: CASSLWLGGTDTQYF. The CDR3 DNA sequence: TGTGCCAGCAGCTTATGGCTCGGGGGTACAGATACGCAGTATTTT.

This clonotype occurred a few times. The chain employs TRBV29-1 and TRBJ2-1; 7 nucleotides match TRBD1. The CDR3 is 14 residues long. Unmatched junction bases numbered 5, after V lost 3 bases and J lost 3 bases. Per germline, CDR1 SQVTM and CDR2 ANQGSEA. CDR3 sequence (DNA): TGCAGCGTTGATCTCCGGACAGGCTACAATGAGCAGTTCTTC. The encoded protein is CSVDLRTGYNEQFF.

The CDR3 spells CASSLDDRYQPQHF. CDR3 bases: TGCGCCAGCAGCTTGGATGACAGATATCAGCCCCAGCATTTT. The V call is TRBV5-1, the J call TRBJ1-5, with D possibly TRBD1 on 5 matching bases. Germline loops: CDR1 SGHRS, CDR2 YFSETQ. Deletions cut 0 bases from V and 5 bases from J, with 9 bases between. The CDR3 loop spans 14 amino acids.

This clonotype has only a few counts. The V gene is TRBV27, the J gene TRBJ2-1; D not certain. V was pared by 1 base and J by 8 bases, with 9 bases between. The CDR3 extends over 13 amino acids. CDR1 MNHEY and CDR2 SMNVEV come from the germline V gene (reference sequence). CDR3 sequence: CASSLFGSYEQFF. Here the CDR3 DNA reads TGTGCCAGCAGTTTATTCGGCAGCTATGAGCAGTTCTTC.

The rearrangement links TRBV5-5 to TRBJ2-7; the D gene could be TRBD1 or TRBD2 (6 bases each). This CDR3 is built from 16 residues. Germline CDR1 reads SGHKS; CDR2 reads YYEKEE (reference sequence). V lost 0 bases and J lost 4, with 17 bases in between. The CDR3 protein is CASSLGPNREVYEQYV. CDR3 nucleotides: TGTGCCAGCAGCTTGGGCCCGAACAGGGAGGTTTACGAGCAGTACGTC.

This chain links TRBV19 with TRBJ2-1; 9 positions agree with TRBD2. Germline V gene sequence: CDR1 LNHDA, CDR2 SQIVND (reference sequence). The length of the CDR3 is 15 residues. V shed 4 bases, J shed 3 bases, and the junction held 4 bases outside the gene matches. As DNA, the CDR3 is TGTGCCAGTAGTAGAGGACTAGCGCACTACAATGAGCAGTTCTTC. It is translated as CASSRGLAHYNEQFF.

This sequence joins TRBV12-3 or TRBV12-4 and TRBJ2-1; the D gene is possibly TRBD1 (6 bases). The length of the CDR3 is 13 residues. Trimming cost V 8 bases and J 2 bases, with 10 bases left between them. This CDR3 is CASERQAYNEQFF. The CDR3 DNA follows: TGTGCCAGCGAGAGACAGGCCTACAATGAGCAGTTCTTC.

The V gene is TRBV20-1, the J gene TRBJ2-7; weak D call: TRBD2 (7 bases). CDR1 is DFQATT, CDR2 SNEGSKA, per germline (reference sequence). The CDR3 runs 15 residues. Trimming shortened V by 3 bases and J by 2 bases, and 17 bases separated the two germline ends. The CDR3 DNA is TGCAGTGCTAGGGGGGGCGGGGAGGGCCCCTACGAGCAGTACTTC. Amino acids: CSARGGGEGPYEQYF.

This clonotype was recorded a few times. This chain joins TRBV30 and TRBJ1-3; 7 nucleotides align to TRBD1. Germline values: CDR1 GTSNPN, CDR2 SVGIG (reference sequence). Losses at the gene ends were 4 bases for V and 0 bases for J; bases not matched to a gene: 15. This CDR3 spans 18 amino acids. CDR3 protein: CAWTISRTGLNSGNTIYF. CDR3 coding DNA: TGTGCCTGGACCATATCCCGGACAGGATTAAACTCTGGAAACACCATATATTTT. The entire variable domain, with the rest obtained from reference TRBV30 and TRBJ1-3, is as follows: SQTIHQWPATLVQPVGSPLSLECTVEGTSNPNLYWYRQAAGRGLQLLFYSVGIGQISSEVPQNLSASRPQDRQFILSSKKLLLSDSGFYLCAWTISRTGLNSGNTIYFGEGSWLTVV.

This rearrangement joins TRBV11-2 to TRBJ1-2; 7 positions match TRBD1. The CDR3 sequence is 11 residues long. The germline CDR1 and CDR2 sequences are SGHAT and FQNNGV. V trimming: 5 bases; J trimming: 13 bases; junction bases outside the gene matches: 7. CDR3 amino acids: CASSLDRDCTF. In nucleotides, the CDR3 is TGTGCCAGCAGCCTCGACAGGGATTGCACCTTC. Full variable domain (missing parts from reference TRBV11-2 and TRBJ1-2): EAGVAQSPRYKIIEKRQSVAFWCNPISGHATLYWYQQILGQGPKLLIQFQNNGVVDDSQLPKDRFSAERLKGVDSTLKIQPAKLEDSAVYLCASSLDRDCTFGSGTRLTVV.

The chain couples TRBV25-1 to TRBJ1-1, with D perhaps matching TRBD1 (5 bases). Deletions cut 4 bases from V and 1 base from J, with 10 bases between. In germline, CDR1 is MGHDK, CDR2 SYGVNS. The CDR3 has 14 amino acids. CDR3 protein: CASSAHRSNTEAFF. CDR3 in DNA: TGTGCCAGCAGTGCGCACAGGTCGAACACTGAAGCTTTCTTT.

This chain uses TRBV25-1 with TRBJ1-4; D is perhaps TRBD1 (6 bases). CDR3 length: 14 residues. The germline gives CDR1 MGHDK, CDR2 SYGVNS. Trimming left V 5 bases short and J 5 bases short, with 12 bases between. This CDR3 is CASSPAGGNEKLFF. The CDR3 DNA sequence: TGTGCCAGCAGTCCTGCGGGGGGCAATGAAAAACTGTTTTTT.

This rearrangement joins TRBV4-3 to TRBJ2-3; 9 bases fit TRBD2. CDR1 LGHNA and CDR2 YSLEER come from the germline V gene. The CDR3 covers 17 residues. V gave up 2 bases and J gave up 0 bases; unmatched junction bases: 6. CDR3 in amino acids: CASSQNRLAVSTDTQYF. CDR3 in DNA: TGCGCCAGCAGCCAAAACCGACTAGCGGTGAGCACAGATACGCAGTATTTT.

The chain joins TRBV5-1 to TRBJ1-1; a possible D gene is TRBD1 (5 bases). Trimming pared 3 bases from V and 6 bases from J, leaving 18 bases between. The CDR3 is made up of 15 amino acids. Germline V gene lookup returns CDR1 SGHRS and CDR2 YFSETQ. CDR3 DNA: TGCGCCAGCAGCTCAACCCCGGGACGGACCTCTGAAGCTTTCTTT. Its translation: CASSSTPGRTSEAFF.

The chain couples TRBV20-1 to TRBJ1-2; a weak D match, TRBD1 (6 bases). The germline V gene encodes CDR1 DFQATT and CDR2 SNEGSKA (reference sequence). The CDR3 has 13 amino acids. V lost 5 bases and J 8 bases, leaving 18 bases between the germline ends. CDR3 bases: TGCAGTGCTCTAAGACAGGTCCTCGGGGGCTACACCTTC. Its protein is CSALRQVLGGYTF.

The V call is TRBV20-1, the J call TRBJ1-2, with TRBD1 matching 7 bases. The CDR3 sequence is 13 residues long. From germline, CDR1 is DFQATT and CDR2 SNEGSKA (reference sequence). The J segment lost 8 bases and the V segment lost 5 bases, leaving 11 bases of the junction unmatched. CDR3 coding DNA: TGCAGTGCTCCCGGACAGGATAAGGGGGGCTACACCTTC. This codes for CSAPGQDKGGYTF.

This clonotype was found a few times. The gene calls are TRBV11-2 and TRBJ2-5, with 10 bases that match TRBD1. Germline CDR1 and CDR2: SGHAT and FQNNGV. CDR3 length: 18 amino acids. Trimming removed 1 base from V and 5 bases from J; junction bases left unmatched: 13. For the CDR3, the DNA is TGTGCCAGCAGCTTAGTTTTCTCTTTGACAGGGGGCGGGGAGACCCAGTACTTC. Its protein is CASSLVFSLTGGGETQYF.